Below are 17 T cell receptor beta chains sequenced from a single sample in a study of T cell responses to AZD1222 COVID-19 vaccine. Clones were sequenced by immunoSEQ multiplex PCR, and TCRdb holds only the in-frame ones, with some missing. The table records some 170,000 clones, approximately 90% of them present only once. Specimen: peripheral blood, collected on day 0 of AZD1222 vaccination. These receptors all come from an adult in good health.

The gene calls are TRBV4-1 and TRBJ1-2; the match to TRBD1 covers 7 bases. The CDR3 totals 14 residues. CDR1 and CDR2 from the germline V gene are MGHRA and YSYEKL. V lost 2 bases and J lost 8; bases outside the gene matches: 8. The CDR3 coding sequence is TGCGCCAGCAGCCAATCTAGGACAGGAAACGGCTACACCTTC. This encodes CASSQSRTGNGYTF.

This clone was recorded once. This sequence joins TRBV14 and TRBJ2-1; 15 bases are a match to TRBD2. The germline V gene has CDR1 SGHDN and CDR2 FVKESK. J was trimmed by 3 bases and V by 5 bases; bases with no gene match: 11. The CDR3 is 19 amino acids. CDR3 amino acids: CASSGSGTSGRSYYNEQFF. The CDR3 DNA follows: TGTGCCAGCAGCGGAAGTGGGACTAGCGGGAGGTCCTACTACAATGAGCAGTTCTTC.

V is TRBV3-1 (or the pseudogene TRBV3-2) and J is TRBJ1-2; tentative D call: TRBD1 (6 bases). This CDR3 spans 13 amino acids. Germline V lookup: CDR1 LGHDT, CDR2 YNNKEL (reference sequence). The germline V and J ends were trimmed by 4 bases and 7 bases, with 13 bases remaining between them. The CDR3 DNA is TGTGCCAGCAGCCCCCGGCAGGGGCTTGGCTACACCTTC. It is translated as CASSPRQGLGYTF.

The chain couples TRBV10-2 to TRBJ2-7; D gene unclear. CDR1 and CDR2 (germline): WSHSY, SAAADI. The CDR3 covers 13 residues. V dropped 4 bases and J dropped 2 bases, with 9 bases sitting between them. The CDR3 loop reads CASSATAPYEQYF. The CDR3 DNA follows: TGCGCCAGCAGTGCTACGGCCCCCTACGAGCAGTACTTC.

The rearrangement joins TRBV28 to TRBJ1-1; maybe TRBD1 (6 bases). Looked up from germline, CDR1 is MDHEN and CDR2 is SYDVKM. With 7 bases removed from V and 5 bases from J, the gap between germline ends came to 14 bases. CDR3 length: 13 amino acids. CDR3 sequence reads: CASNVQGWTEAFF. The CDR3 coding sequence is TGTGCCAGCAACGTACAGGGTTGGACTGAAGCTTTCTTT.

The chain has TRBV10-3 and TRBJ1-2, with 12 bases identical to TRBD1. V trimming: 3 bases; J trimming: 5 bases; junction bases outside the gene matches: 7. Germline CDR1 is ENHRY and CDR2 is SYGVKD. CDR3 length: 16 amino acids. This chain's CDR3 is CAISDAGTGGGYGYTF. CDR3 in DNA: TGTGCCATCAGTGACGCCGGGACAGGGGGCGGGTATGGCTACACCTTC.

The chain is built from TRBV28 and TRBJ1-3; no clear D gene. V was shortened by 5 bases and J by 4 bases, with 12 bases between the two germline ends. The CDR3 runs to 14 residues. Germline V lookup: CDR1 MDHEN, CDR2 SYDVKM. In nucleotides, the CDR3 is TGTGCCAGCAGTAATATCCACACGGGAAACACCATATATTTT. The encoded protein is CASSNIHTGNTIYF.

This clone was seen only a few times. This chain links TRBV5-1 with TRBJ2-7; D gene unclear. V gave up 7 bases and J gave up 11 bases, with 25 bases separating them. From germline, CDR1 is SGHRS and CDR2 YFSETQ. CDR3 length equals 14 residues. The CDR3 reads CASRDYPEPTWEYF. The CDR3 coding sequence is TGCGCCAGCCGCGATTATCCAGAGCCTACGTGGGAGTACTTC.

V is TRBV7-7 and J is TRBJ2-5; no reliable D call. Per the germline V gene, CDR1 is SSHAT and CDR2 is FNYEAQ (reference sequence). V lost 5 bases and J 5 bases, leaving 15 bases between the germline ends. The CDR3 is 14 amino acids. CDR3 nucleotide sequence: TGTGCCAGCAGCCCCTCCCAACCCCCGGAGACCCAGTACTTC. The encoded protein is CASSPSQPPETQYF.

The CDR3 reads CASSEGTVINSPLHF. The CDR3 coding sequence is TGTGCCAGCAGTGAAGGGACAGTGATAAATTCACCCCTCCACTTT. The chain joins TRBV2 to TRBJ1-6, with D possibly matching TRBD1 (6 bases). V shed 1 base and J shed 7 bases, with 11 bases lying between them. This CDR3 comprises 15 residues. Germline values: CDR1 SNHLY, CDR2 FYNNEI.

The chain employs TRBV5-6 and TRBJ2-1, with D unclear. With 4 bases removed from V and 6 bases from J, the gap between germline ends came to 20 bases. Germline values: CDR1 SGHDT, CDR2 YYEEEE. The CDR3 consists of 16 residues. This CDR3 reads CASSPRLSRIGNEQFF. Here the CDR3 DNA reads TGTGCCAGCAGCCCCCGGTTGAGCAGGATAGGCAATGAGCAGTTCTTC.

This chain links TRBV5-8 with TRBJ2-5; tentatively, D is TRBD2 (5 bases). The CDR3 totals 17 residues. V was shortened by 0 bases and J by 1 base, with 16 bases between the two germline ends. Germline CDR1 and CDR2: SGHTS and YDEGEE. This CDR3 reads CASSLGLRSLGQETQYF. CDR3 bases: TGTGCCAGCAGCTTGGGACTACGCTCTTTGGGCCAAGAGACCCAGTACTTC. The full variable domain, in which reference TRBV5-8 and TRBJ2-5 provide the parts outside the CDR3, is EAGVTQSPTHLIKTRGQQATLRCSPISGHTSVYWYQQALGLGLQFLLWYDEGEERNRGNFPPRFSGRQFPNYSSELNVNALELEDSALYLCASSLGLRSLGQETQYFGPGTRLLVL.

V is TRBV25-1 and J is TRBJ2-2, with TRBD2 matching 12 bases. With 10 bases clipped from V and 3 bases from J, the junction kept 3 bases outside the gene matches. Per germline, CDR1 MGHDK and CDR2 SYGVNS. The CDR3 is 14 amino acids. CDR3 residues: CATRLAGDTGELFF. The CDR3, as DNA: TGTGCCACCAGACTAGCGGGAGACACCGGGGAGCTGTTTTTT.

This chain links TRBV15 with TRBJ2-1; no firm D call. Germline V gene sequence: CDR1 LNHNV, CDR2 YYDKDF (reference sequence). V lost 6 bases to trimming and J lost 1 base, with 13 bases between them. This CDR3 has 15 residues. CDR3 residues: CATSPQRESYNEQFF. CDR3 coding DNA: TGTGCCACCAGTCCGCAGAGAGAGTCCTACAATGAGCAGTTCTTC.

V is TRBV4-1 and J is TRBJ1-3; 8 bases are shared with TRBD1. V shed 4 bases, J shed 2 bases, and the junction held 7 bases outside the gene matches. Germline CDR1 and CDR2: MGHRA and YSYEKL. The CDR3 sequence is 16 residues long. CDR3 DNA sequence: TGCGCCAGCAGCCCAGGACAGGGAATGGCTGGAAACACCATATATTTT. Protein: CASSPGQGMAGNTIYF.

The rearrangement links TRBV5-5 to TRBJ1-3; D call uncertain. The CDR3 runs to 15 residues. V lost 3 bases, J lost 0 bases, and 10 bases lay in between. The germline gives CDR1 SGHKS, CDR2 YYEKEE (reference sequence). The CDR3: CASSSSGSSGNTIYF. CDR3 DNA: TGTGCCAGCAGCTCCTCGGGCTCCTCTGGAAACACCATATATTTT.

The chain combines TRBV6-1 with TRBJ2-3; TRBD2 aligns across 8 bases. This CDR3 contains 16 residues. The V segment lost 1 base and the J segment 4 bases; nucleotides outside the gene matches: 7. Germline assignment: CDR1 MNHNS and CDR2 SASEGT. The CDR3 DNA is TGTGCCAGCAGTGAAGTTAGCGGGAAGGTCTCAGATACGCAGTATTTT. It translates to CASSEVSGKVSDTQYF.